Below are 18 T cell receptor beta chains sequenced from a single sample in a study of blood T cell repertoires in COVID-19. Assay: immunoSEQ multiplex PCR; the TCRdb copy retains only in-frame clones and omits some. The table has roughly 240,000 clones, about 83% seen once. The source material was PBMCs or T cells enriched from blood (not recorded which). All receptors come from a woman in her thirties or forties who had been exposed to COVID-19.

The chain combines TRBV28 with TRBJ1-1; tentative D call: TRBD1 (5 bases). The germline V and J ends were trimmed by 7 bases and 4 bases, with 22 bases remaining between them. Germline V gene sequence: CDR1 MDHEN, CDR2 SYDVKM. The CDR3 has 16 residues. The CDR3 is CASTLGRGGASTEAFF. CDR3 nucleotides: TGTGCCAGCACCTTAGGGCGGGGCGGGGCATCCACTGAAGCTTTCTTT.

V is TRBV2 and J is TRBJ2-7; D is unclear. This CDR3 comprises 12 residues. V dropped 6 bases and J dropped 9 bases, with 15 bases sitting between them. Germline V gives CDR1 SNHLY, CDR2 FYNNEI. The CDR3 DNA reads as TGTGCCAGCAGACTCGAACGAACGGGGCAGTACTTC. Its protein is CASRLERTGQYF.

The chain joins TRBV5-1 to TRBJ2-1; a weak D match, TRBD1 (6 bases). Deletions cut 3 bases from V and 6 bases from J, with 19 bases between. In germline, CDR1 is SGHRS, CDR2 YFSETQ. This CDR3 region has 16 residues. The CDR3 sequence: CASSSIDNTGSNEQFF. The CDR3 DNA follows: TGCGCCAGCAGCTCCATCGACAATACAGGGAGCAATGAGCAGTTCTTC.

The chain uses TRBV24-1 and TRBJ2-2, with D possibly matching TRBD1 (5 bases). The V gene's germline CDR1 is KGHDR and CDR2 SFDVKD. The CDR3 loop spans 14 amino acids. V was trimmed by 5 bases and J by 1 base, leaving 7 bases between them. The CDR3 sequence is CATSGTLNTGELFF. CDR3 DNA sequence: TGTGCCACCAGTGGGACACTGAACACCGGGGAGCTGTTTTTT.

This clone showed up just once. This rearrangement joins TRBV2 to TRBJ1-2, with a tentative D call TRBD1 (6 bases). The V end lost 6 bases, the J end lost 6 bases, and 14 bases lay between the germline ends. Germline V gene sequence: CDR1 SNHLY, CDR2 FYNNEI. The length of the CDR3 is 13 residues. CDR3 region: CASSLQGINGYTF. The CDR3 region has the DNA TGTGCCAGCAGCCTACAGGGTATCAATGGCTACACCTTC.

The chain carries TRBV7-9 and TRBJ2-7; no clear D gene. CDR1 is SEHNR and CDR2 is FQNEAQ in the germline V gene (reference sequence). Trimming shortened V by 2 bases and J by 6 bases, and 8 bases separated the two germline ends. The CDR3 has 12 residues. CDR3 DNA: TGTGCCAGCAGCTTAATCGTGCGCGAGCAGTACTTC. This gives the protein CASSLIVREQYF. Combining the CDR3 with reference TRBV7-9 and TRBJ2-7 gives the whole variable domain DTGVSQNPRHKITKRGQNVTFRCDPISEHNRLYWYRQTLGQGPEFLTYFQNEAQLEKSRLLSDRFSAERPKGSFSTLEIQRTEQGDSAMYLCASSLIVREQYFGPGTRLTVT.

The chain combines TRBV10-3 with TRBJ1-6; 7 bases line up with TRBD1. This CDR3 has 12 residues. Trimming cost V 10 bases and J 8 bases; bases outside gene matches: 5. Germline V lookup: CDR1 ENHRY, CDR2 SYGVKD. The CDR3 coding sequence is TGTGCCACCCGACAGGGTGATTCACCCCTCCACTTT. Its translation is CATRQGDSPLHF.

The CDR3 DNA reads as TGTGCCACCAGTGAGAGGGATGAAAAACTGTTTTTT. Translation: CATSERDEKLFF. V gene TRBV24-1 combines with J gene TRBJ1-4; D not certain. In germline, CDR1 is KGHDR, CDR2 SFDVKD. V gave up 4 bases and J gave up 6 bases, with 5 bases separating them. This CDR3 has 12 amino acids.

The V call is TRBV12-3 or TRBV12-4, the J call TRBJ1-1, with D possibly TRBD1 on 5 matching bases. The V and J ends lost 6 bases and 1 base respectively, with 9 bases between them. The CDR3 consists of 13 residues. CDR3 region: CASSRQKNTEAFF. As DNA, the CDR3 is TGTGCCAGCAGCCGACAGAAGAACACTGAAGCTTTCTTT.

The V gene is TRBV10-3, the J gene TRBJ1-1, with D unresolved. The length of the CDR3 is 15 residues. V gave up 0 bases and J gave up 0 bases, with 8 bases separating them. Germline V gives CDR1 ENHRY, CDR2 SYGVKD. CDR3 nucleotides: TGTGCCATCAGTGAGTCAGAGGCAGTGAACACTGAAGCTTTCTTT. This gives the protein CAISESEAVNTEAFF.

This clone was detected once. The V and J genes are TRBV9 and TRBJ1-1; 8 nucleotides agree with TRBD1. J gave up 0 bases and V 3 bases, and 4 bases lay outside the gene matches. The CDR3 runs to 15 residues. Germline CDR1 SGDLS, CDR2 YYNGEE. CDR3: CASSGQGSMNTEAFF. The CDR3, as DNA: TGTGCCAGCAGCGGACAGGGGTCAATGAACACTGAAGCTTTCTTT.

The V call is TRBV2, the J call TRBJ1-4; 9 nucleotides agree with TRBD1. The CDR3 totals 13 residues. The V gene's germline CDR1 is SNHLY and CDR2 FYNNEI. Trimming cost V 8 bases and J 8 bases; bases outside gene matches: 6. The CDR3 loop reads CASLGQGKEKLFF. Written as DNA, the CDR3 is TGTGCCAGCCTGGGACAGGGTAAAGAAAAACTGTTTTTT.

J is TRBJ2-5 and V is TRBV15; TRBD1 is a possible D gene (7 bases). V shed 3 bases and J shed 4 bases, with 9 bases lying between them. The CDR3 spans 13 residues. The germline V gene encodes CDR1 LNHNV and CDR2 YYDKDF (reference sequence). CDR3 nucleotide sequence: TGTGCCACCAGCAGGGAGGGGGCAGAGACCCAGTACTTC. Amino acids: CATSREGAETQYF.

The rearrangement uses TRBV27 and TRBJ1-3; D possibly corresponds to TRBD1 (5 bases). The length of the CDR3 is 15 residues. Germline V gene lookup returns CDR1 MNHEY and CDR2 SMNVEV (reference sequence). With 1 base removed from V and 1 base from J, the gap between germline ends came to 8 bases. Written as DNA, the CDR3 is TGTGCCAGCAGTTTATGGGGGGGGTCTGGAAACACCATATATTTT. It encodes CASSLWGGSGNTIYF.

V is TRBV7-6 and J is TRBJ2-3; TRBD2 matches at 11 bases. Germline CDR1 reads SGHVS; CDR2 reads FNYEAQ. Germline trimming cut 2 bases from V and 3 bases from J; bases unmatched to any gene: 10. The CDR3 length is 18 residues. In DNA, the CDR3 is TGTGCCAGCAGCTTAATTGCTAGCGGGGGGTTACAGACAGATACGCAGTATTTT. This codes for CASSLIASGGLQTDTQYF.

The chain is built from TRBV2 and TRBJ1-1, with 10 bases identical to TRBD1. The germline gives CDR1 SNHLY, CDR2 FYNNEI. With 6 bases clipped from V and 5 bases from J, the junction kept 6 bases outside the gene matches. The CDR3 extends over 14 amino acids. CDR3 region: CASSRQGAWTEAFF. The CDR3, as DNA: TGTGCCAGCAGCCGACAGGGGGCTTGGACTGAAGCTTTCTTT.

The chain couples TRBV19 to TRBJ1-1; 10 bases line up with TRBD1. CDR3 length: 16 amino acids. Trimming removed 5 bases from V and 2 bases from J; junction bases left unmatched: 8. Germline V CDR1 and CDR2: LNHDA, SQIVND (reference sequence). The CDR3 nucleotides read TGTGCCAGTAGTTTCGGGACAGGGGTAACAAACACTGAAGCTTTCTTT. Protein: CASSFGTGVTNTEAFF.

This chain links TRBV3-1 (or the pseudogene TRBV3-2) with TRBJ2-7; no clear D gene. This CDR3 spans 13 amino acids. V was trimmed by 4 bases and J by 6 bases, leaving 13 bases between them. Looked up from germline, CDR1 is LGHDT and CDR2 is YNNKEL (reference sequence). The CDR3 sequence: CASSLTTLPEQYF. Written as DNA, the CDR3 is TGTGCCAGCAGCCTAACGACTCTCCCCGAGCAGTACTTC.